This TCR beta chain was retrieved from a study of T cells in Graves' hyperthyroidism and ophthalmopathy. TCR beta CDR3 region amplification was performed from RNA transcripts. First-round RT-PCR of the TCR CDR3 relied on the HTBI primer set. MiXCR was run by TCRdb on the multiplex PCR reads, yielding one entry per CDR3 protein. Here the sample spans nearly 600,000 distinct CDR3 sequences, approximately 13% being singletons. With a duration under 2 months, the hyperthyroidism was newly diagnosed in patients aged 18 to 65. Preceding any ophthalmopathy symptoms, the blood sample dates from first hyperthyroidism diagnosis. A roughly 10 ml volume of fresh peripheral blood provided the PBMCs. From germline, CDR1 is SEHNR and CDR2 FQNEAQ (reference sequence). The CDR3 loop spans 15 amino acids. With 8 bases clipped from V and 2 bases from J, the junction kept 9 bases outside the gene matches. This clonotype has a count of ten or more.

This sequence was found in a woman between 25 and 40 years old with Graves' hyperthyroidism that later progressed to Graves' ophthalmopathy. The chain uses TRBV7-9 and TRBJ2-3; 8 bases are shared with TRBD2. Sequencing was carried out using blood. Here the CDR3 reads CASSRGGQYTDTQYF. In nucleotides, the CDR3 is TGTGCCAGCTCCCGGGGGGGACAATACACAGATACGCAGTATTTT. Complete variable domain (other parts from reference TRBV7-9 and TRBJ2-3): DTGVSQNPRHKITKRGQNVTFRCDPISEHNRLYWYRQTLGQGPEFLTYFQNEAQLEKSRLLSDRFSAERPKGSFSTLEIQRTEQGDSAMYLCASSRGGQYTDTQYFGPGTRLTVL.